What follows describes a single T cell receptor (beta chain). This CDR3 region has 11 residues. Germline CDR1 reads MDHEN; CDR2 reads SYDVKM. Trimming left V 3 bases short and J 7 bases short, with 4 bases between. Clones were sequenced by immunoSEQ multiplex PCR, and TCRdb holds only the in-frame ones, with some missing. The repertoire holds roughly 34,000 clones, more than 60% seen once, with 14% to 15% in the top ten. The sample originates from a study of blood T cell repertoires in COVID-19. In the study overall: COVID-19 samples from acute and convalescent phases originated in the United States, Italy and Spain.

This receptor was taken from an elderly man with active or convalescent COVID-19. This sequence joins TRBV28 and TRBJ1-3; D ambiguous. Sequences were obtained from peripheral blood. The CDR3 reads CASSFLNTIYF. CDR3 nucleotides: TGTGCCAGCAGTTTTCTTAACACCATATATTTT.